The 13 T cell receptor beta chains presented below share a single source sample, sequenced in a study of T cells expressing NK-cell markers. TCRdb reprocessed the 5' RACE reads and stores each CDR3 protein as one record, lacking DNA. Its table lists 150,000 or so distinct CDR3 sequences. Material: blood T cells: a sorted CD56 or NKG2C T cell subset, CD4+ or CD8+ T cells, or bulk PBMC T cells (not recorded which). The receptors originated from a woman in her forties or fifties in good health.

The chain has TRBV7-8 and TRBJ1-1; TCRdb designates TRBD1, a call that cannot be tested without DNA. Looked up from germline, CDR1 is SGHVS and CDR2 is FQNEAQ. The CDR3 sequence is 15 residues long. Here the CDR3 reads CASSPLTNQGFEAFF. Filled out from reference TRBV7-8 and TRBJ1-1, the complete variable domain reads GAGVSQSPRYKVAKRGQDVALRCDPISGHVSLFWYQQALGQGPEFLTYFQNEAQLDKSGLPSDRFFAERPEGSVSTLKIQRTQQEDSAVYLCASSPLTNQGFEAFFGQGTRLTVV.

The chain recombines TRBV7-6 with TRBJ2-7; without DNA, the TCRdb call of TRBD1 cannot be checked. In germline, CDR1 is SGHVS, CDR2 FNYEAQ. This CDR3 spans 14 amino acids. The CDR3 sequence: CASSLGPDGYEQYF. Supplemented by reference TRBV7-6 and TRBJ2-7, the full variable domain reads GAGVSQSPRYKVTKRGQDVALRCDPISGHVSLYWYRQALGQGPEFLTYFNYEAQQDKSGLPNDRFSAERPEGSISTLTIQRTEQRDSAMYRCASSLGPDGYEQYFGPGTRLTVT.

The chain recombines TRBV2 with TRBJ2-1; no DNA is available, so the TRBD2 call from TCRdb remains unchecked. The CDR3 is 16 amino acids. The germline V gene encodes CDR1 SNHLY and CDR2 FYNNEI. Here the CDR3 reads CASKGEVAGPFHEQFF.

The rearrangement links TRBV18 to TRBJ2-7; TCRdb lists TRBD1, though no DNA is available to test this call. The CDR3 sequence is 14 residues long. Per germline, CDR1 KGHSH and CDR2 LQKENI. The CDR3 reads CASSWDRDPYEQYF.

The V and J genes are TRBV29-1 and TRBJ2-1. Germline V lookup: CDR1 SQVTM, CDR2 ANQGSEA. The CDR3 extends over 11 amino acids. The CDR3 reads CSVEEDDEQFF.

This chain uses TRBV9 with TRBJ2-7; TCRdb picks TRBD1, but there is no DNA to check that call. The V gene's germline CDR1 is SGDLS and CDR2 YYNGEE. CDR3 length: 14 residues. CDR3 loop: CASSLGQGAGEQYF.

The rearrangement uses TRBV27 and TRBJ1-1. Germline V gives CDR1 MNHEY, CDR2 SMNVEV (reference sequence). CDR3 length equals 15 residues. CDR3 protein: CASKSRGQLNTEAFF.

The chain has TRBV6-5 and TRBJ2-1. Per the germline V gene, CDR1 is MNHEY and CDR2 is SVGAGI. The CDR3 has 14 residues. CDR3 in amino acids: CASSYSGSYNEQFF.

The chain employs TRBV4-1 and TRBJ2-1; TCRdb picks TRBD2, but there is no DNA to check that call. This CDR3 is 11 amino acids long. Germline V gives CDR1 MGHRA, CDR2 YSYEKL. The CDR3 spells CASSWADEQFF.

The V and J genes are TRBV11-2 and TRBJ2-1; TCRdb calls TRBD2, which cannot be checked without DNA. CDR1 is SGHAT and CDR2 is FQNNGV in the germline V gene. This CDR3 has 17 amino acids. CDR3 region: CASSTTPGTSGRGEQFF.

The chain couples TRBV2 to TRBJ1-4; TCRdb returns TRBD1, unconfirmable since there is no DNA. CDR1 is SNHLY and CDR2 is FYNNEI in the germline V gene. This CDR3 contains 12 residues. CDR3 protein: CASGTPNEKLFF.

The rearrangement uses TRBV20-1 and TRBJ2-2. From germline, CDR1 is DFQATT and CDR2 SNEGSKA (reference sequence). This CDR3 is built from 18 residues. This CDR3 is CSARELTPASSETGELFF.

The CDR3 region is CASSSTGYGDTQYF. The V call is TRBV5-5, the J call TRBJ2-3; without DNA, the TCRdb call of TRBD1 cannot be checked. The germline V gene has CDR1 SGHKS and CDR2 YYEKEE (reference sequence). CDR3 length equals 14 residues.